These T cell receptor beta chains were read from a single sample in a study of Ad26.COV2.S vaccination and SARS-CoV-2 variants. Method: immunoSEQ multiplex PCR; TCRdb's copy keeps in-frame clones and lacks some. The repertoire holds over 400,000 clones, about 90% seen once, with less than 4.5% in the top ten. The sample in question was peripheral blood, obtained in a trial of Ad26.COV2.S vaccine versus placebo. These receptors were collected from a person aged 18-65 years who received the Ad26.COV2.S COVID-19 vaccine or a placebo. The CDR3 runs from the conserved cysteine through the conserved F or W. Fields, in order: V gene, clone size, D gene, J gene, CDR3 protein, CDR3 DNA. D genes are given only for firm matches. A clone size is listed for some rows: how often the clone was seen (once, few, many), or a class if it is expanded.

V gene: TRBV9
clone size: .
D gene: .
J gene: TRBJ2-5
CDR3 protein: CASSVGRVGETQYF
CDR3 DNA: TGTGCCAGCAGCGTGGGAAGGGTAGGGGAGACCCAGTACTTC

V gene: TRBV5-4
clone size: .
D gene: TRBD2
J gene: TRBJ2-1
CDR3 protein: CASSGPGTSYNEQFF
CDR3 DNA: TGTGCCAGCAGCGGACCCGGGACTAGCTACAATGAGCAGTTCTTC

V gene: TRBV10-3
clone size: .
D gene: .
J gene: TRBJ2-2
CDR3 protein: CAISETGHSTGELFF
CDR3 DNA: TGTGCCATCAGTGAGACGGGACACTCCACCGGGGAGCTGTTTTTT

V gene: TRBV29-1
clone size: once
D gene: .
J gene: TRBJ1-5
CDR3 protein: CSVAQQENQPQHF
CDR3 DNA: TGCAGCGTTGCCCAACAAGAGAATCAGCCCCAGCATTTT

V gene: TRBV12-3/TRBV12-4
clone size: .
D gene: .
J gene: TRBJ2-3
CDR3 protein: CASATWSTDTQYF
CDR3 DNA: TGTGCCAGCGCAACGTGGAGCACAGATACGCAGTATTTT

V gene: TRBV4-1
clone size: .
D gene: .
J gene: TRBJ2-7
CDR3 protein: CASSPLGTGYEQYF
CDR3 DNA: TGCGCCAGCAGCCCCCTGGGGACTGGATACGAGCAGTACTTC

V gene: TRBV3-1/TRBV3-2
clone size: .
D gene: .
J gene: TRBJ1-1
CDR3 protein: CASSQGGVMNTEAFF
CDR3 DNA: TGTGCCAGCAGCCAAGGCGGGGTAATGAACACTGAAGCTTTCTTT

V gene: TRBV28
clone size: .
D gene: .
J gene: TRBJ2-1
CDR3 protein: CASSSPLDREFF
CDR3 DNA: TGTGCCAGCAGTTCCCCTCTCGATCGCGAGTTCTTC

V gene: TRBV28
clone size: .
D gene: .
J gene: TRBJ1-3
CDR3 protein: CASSSQNTIYF
CDR3 DNA: TGTGCCAGCAGTTCTCAAAACACCATATATTTT

V gene: TRBV4-2
clone size: .
D gene: TRBD2
J gene: TRBJ2-3
CDR3 protein: CASSPLAGGVTDTQYF
CDR3 DNA: TGTGCCAGCAGCCCTCTAGCGGGAGGGGTAACAGATACGCAGTATTTT

V gene: TRBV3-1/TRBV3-2
clone size: .
D gene: TRBD2
J gene: TRBJ2-7
CDR3 protein: CASSQDPLAGIGEQYF
CDR3 DNA: TGTGCCAGCAGCCAAGACCCGCTAGCGGGAATAGGCGAGCAGTACTTC

V gene: TRBV7-2
clone size: .
D gene: TRBD1
J gene: TRBJ1-6
CDR3 protein: CASSSGTGGNNSPLHF
CDR3 DNA: TGTGCCAGCAGCTCCGGGACAGGGGGAAATAATTCACCCCTCCACTTT

V gene: TRBV19
clone size: .
D gene: .
J gene: TRBJ1-1
CDR3 protein: CASSLPGLLNTEAFF
CDR3 DNA: TGTGCCAGTAGCCTTCCGGGGCTCTTGAACACTGAAGCTTTCTTT

V gene: TRBV5-1
clone size: .
D gene: .
J gene: TRBJ2-1
CDR3 protein: CASSLGLRPASYNEQFF
CDR3 DNA: TGCGCCAGCAGCTTGGGACTCAGACCAGCTAGTTACAATGAGCAGTTCTTC

V gene: TRBV6-6
clone size: .
D gene: .
J gene: TRBJ2-7
CDR3 protein: CASTPQRAAYEQYF
CDR3 DNA: TGTGCCAGCACCCCCCAGCGGGCAGCCTACGAGCAGTACTTC

V gene: TRBV7-9
clone size: .
D gene: .
J gene: TRBJ1-1
CDR3 protein: CASSPGGLNTEAFF
CDR3 DNA: TGTGCCAGCAGCCCCGGGGGCCTGAACACTGAAGCTTTCTTT

V gene: TRBV6-5
clone size: once
D gene: TRBD2
J gene: TRBJ2-7
CDR3 protein: CAAASDGGDREQYF
CDR3 DNA: TGTGCCGCAGCATCGGATGGGGGGGATCGGGAGCAGTACTTC

V gene: TRBV2
clone size: .
D gene: TRBD1
J gene: TRBJ2-3
CDR3 protein: CASISRDSYTDTQYF
CDR3 DNA: TGTGCCAGCATTTCCCGGGACAGCTACACAGATACGCAGTATTTT

V gene: TRBV18
clone size: .
D gene: TRBD1
J gene: TRBJ1-1
CDR3 protein: CASSPGQANTEAFF
CDR3 DNA: TGTGCCAGCTCACCGGGACAGGCGAACACTGAAGCTTTCTTT

V gene: TRBV6-5
clone size: .
D gene: .
J gene: TRBJ1-6
CDR3 protein: CASRNREFNSPLHF
CDR3 DNA: TGTGCCAGCAGGAACAGGGAGTTTAATTCACCCCTCCACTTT

V gene: TRBV5-1
clone size: .
D gene: TRBD1
J gene: TRBJ1-4
CDR3 protein: CATTGGLEKLFF
CDR3 DNA: TGCGCCACGACAGGGGGCCTTGAAAAACTGTTTTTT

V gene: TRBV19
clone size: .
D gene: TRBD2
J gene: TRBJ2-3
CDR3 protein: CASSATSGTTPDTQYF
CDR3 DNA: TGTGCCAGTAGTGCGACTAGCGGGACGACCCCGGATACGCAGTATTTT

V gene: TRBV4-2
clone size: few
D gene: .
J gene: TRBJ2-5
CDR3 protein: CASSQERSGETQYF
CDR3 DNA: TGTGCCAGCAGCCAAGAAAGATCCGGGGAGACCCAGTACTTC

V gene: TRBV19
clone size: .
D gene: TRBD1
J gene: TRBJ2-3
CDR3 protein: CASSIGQGAYIADTQYF
CDR3 DNA: TGTGCCAGTAGTATAGGACAGGGGGCCTATATTGCGGATACGCAGTATTTT

V gene: TRBV7-9
clone size: .
D gene: TRBD1
J gene: TRBJ1-4
CDR3 protein: CASSHTALDRARGEKLFF
CDR3 DNA: TGTGCCAGCAGCCACACCGCTCTAGACAGGGCGCGGGGTGAAAAACTGTTTTTT

V gene: TRBV7-2
clone size: .
D gene: .
J gene: TRBJ2-5
CDR3 protein: CASSLVSAETQYF
CDR3 DNA: TGTGCCAGCAGCTTAGTTAGCGCCGAGACCCAGTACTTC

V gene: TRBV2
clone size: .
D gene: .
J gene: TRBJ2-7
CDR3 protein: CASSEGEVTYEQYF
CDR3 DNA: TGTGCCAGCAGTGAGGGGGAGGTTACCTACGAGCAGTACTTC

V gene: TRBV28
clone size: .
D gene: TRBD1
J gene: TRBJ2-7
CDR3 protein: CASSLPFGTGIYEQYF
CDR3 DNA: TGTGCCAGCAGTTTACCCTTCGGGACAGGGATATACGAGCAGTACTTC

V gene: TRBV5-4
clone size: .
D gene: TRBD1
J gene: TRBJ2-2
CDR3 protein: CASSWDRGVTGELFF
CDR3 DNA: TGTGCCAGCAGCTGGGACAGGGGGGTAACCGGGGAGCTGTTTTTT

V gene: TRBV6-6
clone size: .
D gene: TRBD1
J gene: TRBJ1-4
CDR3 protein: CASSYLGQFNEKLFF
CDR3 DNA: TGTGCCAGCAGTTACCTGGGACAGTTTAATGAAAAACTGTTTTTT

V gene: TRBV11-1
clone size: .
D gene: .
J gene: TRBJ1-2
CDR3 protein: CASSHAFGGDYGYTF
CDR3 DNA: TGTGCCAGCAGCCATGCGTTCGGGGGCGACTATGGCTACACCTTC

V gene: TRBV25-1
clone size: .
D gene: .
J gene: TRBJ1-2
CDR3 protein: CASSPDRGAYGYTF
CDR3 DNA: TGTGCCAGCAGTCCCGACAGAGGCGCGTATGGCTACACCTTC

V gene: TRBV6-2/TRBV6-3
clone size: many
D gene: TRBD1
J gene: TRBJ2-3
CDR3 protein: CASSEGQGSTDTQYF
CDR3 DNA: TGTGCCAGCAGCGAGGGACAGGGGAGCACAGATACGCAGTATTTT

V gene: TRBV5-1
clone size: .
D gene: .
J gene: TRBJ2-1
CDR3 protein: CASSLNGGIYNEQFF
CDR3 DNA: TGCGCCAGCAGCTTGAATGGCGGGATCTACAATGAGCAGTTCTTC

V gene: TRBV5-4
clone size: .
D gene: .
J gene: TRBJ2-1
CDR3 protein: CASSPSPGAHNEQFF
CDR3 DNA: TGTGCCAGCAGCCCGTCCCCCGGGGCCCACAATGAGCAGTTCTTC

V gene: TRBV5-6
clone size: .
D gene: TRBD1
J gene: TRBJ1-5
CDR3 protein: CASSLGQGVGQPQHF
CDR3 DNA: TGTGCCAGCAGCTTAGGACAGGGCGTGGGTCAGCCCCAGCATTTT

V gene: TRBV18
clone size: .
D gene: .
J gene: TRBJ1-4
CDR3 protein: CASSPPGQFATNEKLFF
CDR3 DNA: TGTGCCAGCTCACCACCGGGGCAGTTCGCAACTAATGAAAAACTGTTTTTT

V gene: TRBV7-9
clone size: .
D gene: .
J gene: TRBJ2-3
CDR3 protein: CASSPLAGASTDTQYF
CDR3 DNA: TGTGCCAGCAGCCCCCTAGCAGGGGCCAGCACAGATACGCAGTATTTT

V gene: TRBV10-2
clone size: .
D gene: TRBD1
J gene: TRBJ2-1
CDR3 protein: CASSLAGDRGLVPSYNEQFF
CDR3 DNA: TGCGCCAGCAGCTTAGCCGGGGACAGGGGGCTAGTTCCCTCCTACAATGAGCAGTTCTTC

V gene: TRBV6-5
clone size: .
D gene: TRBD2
J gene: TRBJ2-7
CDR3 protein: CASSIAGGVGEQYF
CDR3 DNA: TGTGCCAGCAGTATAGCGGGAGGGGTGGGGGAGCAGTACTTC

V gene: TRBV2
clone size: .
D gene: TRBD1
J gene: TRBJ1-4
CDR3 protein: CASSRTGDTNEKLFF
CDR3 DNA: TGTGCCAGCAGTAGGACAGGGGATACTAATGAAAAACTGTTTTTT

V gene: TRBV6-5
clone size: .
D gene: TRBD2
J gene: TRBJ2-3
CDR3 protein: CASRWTSGFTDTQYF
CDR3 DNA: TGTGCCAGCAGGTGGACTAGCGGCTTCACAGATACGCAGTATTTT

V gene: TRBV18
clone size: .
D gene: TRBD2
J gene: TRBJ2-2
CDR3 protein: CASSTAAGGLTGELFF
CDR3 DNA: TGTGCCAGCTCAACCGCGGCGGGAGGTCTCACCGGGGAGCTGTTTTTT

V gene: TRBV27
clone size: .
D gene: .
J gene: TRBJ2-7
CDR3 protein: CASSPSYSYEQYF
CDR3 DNA: TGTGCCAGCAGCCCCAGTTACTCCTACGAGCAGTACTTC

V gene: TRBV5-6
clone size: .
D gene: TRBD1
J gene: TRBJ2-7
CDR3 protein: CASSFRGQSYEQYF
CDR3 DNA: TGTGCCAGCAGCTTTAGGGGACAGTCCTACGAGCAGTACTTC

V gene: TRBV5-6
clone size: .
D gene: .
J gene: TRBJ2-7
CDR3 protein: CASRSGGLSYEQYF
CDR3 DNA: TGTGCCAGCAGGAGTGGGGGGCTTTCCTACGAGCAGTACTTC

V gene: TRBV9
clone size: .
D gene: TRBD2
J gene: TRBJ2-1
CDR3 protein: CASSPGLVHNEQFF
CDR3 DNA: TGTGCCAGCAGCCCGGGACTAGTCCACAATGAGCAGTTCTTC

V gene: TRBV28
clone size: .
D gene: .
J gene: TRBJ1-1
CDR3 protein: CASRTDMNTEAFF
CDR3 DNA: TGTGCCAGCCGGACAGACATGAACACTGAAGCTTTCTTT

V gene: TRBV12-5
clone size: .
D gene: .
J gene: TRBJ2-1
CDR3 protein: CASGSSVEQFF
CDR3 DNA: TGTGCTAGTGGGTCTAGTGTTGAGCAGTTCTTC